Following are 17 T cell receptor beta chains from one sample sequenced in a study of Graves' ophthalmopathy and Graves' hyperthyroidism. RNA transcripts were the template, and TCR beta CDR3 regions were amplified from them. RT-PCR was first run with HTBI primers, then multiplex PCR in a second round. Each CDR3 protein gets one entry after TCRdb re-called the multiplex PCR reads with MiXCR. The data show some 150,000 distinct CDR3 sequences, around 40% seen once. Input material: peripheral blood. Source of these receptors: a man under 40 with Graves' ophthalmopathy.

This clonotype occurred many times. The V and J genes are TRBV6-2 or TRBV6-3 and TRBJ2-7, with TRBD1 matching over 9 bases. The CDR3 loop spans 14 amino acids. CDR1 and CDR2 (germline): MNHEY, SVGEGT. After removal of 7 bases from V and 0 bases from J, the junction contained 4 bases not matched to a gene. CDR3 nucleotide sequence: TGTGCCAGCAAACCGGGACAGGGCTCCTACGAGCAGTACTTC. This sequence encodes CASKPGQGSYEQYF.

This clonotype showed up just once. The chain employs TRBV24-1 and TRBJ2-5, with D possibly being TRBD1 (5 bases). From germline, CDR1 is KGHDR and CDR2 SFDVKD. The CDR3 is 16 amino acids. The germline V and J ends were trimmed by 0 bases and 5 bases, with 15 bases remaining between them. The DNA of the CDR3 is TGTGCCACCAGTGATTTGAATCATCAGGGAATGGAGACCCAGTACTTC. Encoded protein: CATSDLNHQGMETQYF.

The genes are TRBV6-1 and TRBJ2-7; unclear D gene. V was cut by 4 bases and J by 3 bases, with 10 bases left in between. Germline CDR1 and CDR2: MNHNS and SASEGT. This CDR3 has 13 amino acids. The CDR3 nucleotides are TGTGCCAGCAGTGTTGGGCCGAACTACGAGCAGTACTTC. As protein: CASSVGPNYEQYF.

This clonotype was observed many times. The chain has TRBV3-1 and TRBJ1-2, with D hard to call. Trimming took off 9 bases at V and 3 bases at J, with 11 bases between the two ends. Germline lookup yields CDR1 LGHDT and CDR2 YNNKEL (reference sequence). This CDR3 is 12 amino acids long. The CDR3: CARLGSYYGYTF. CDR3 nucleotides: TGTGCCAGGTTGGGGAGTTACTATGGCTACACCTTC.

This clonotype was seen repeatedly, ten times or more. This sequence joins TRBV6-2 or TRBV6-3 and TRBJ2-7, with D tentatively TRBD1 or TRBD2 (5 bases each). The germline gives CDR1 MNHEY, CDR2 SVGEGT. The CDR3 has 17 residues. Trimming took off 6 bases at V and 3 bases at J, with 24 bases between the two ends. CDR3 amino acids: CASSHLTSLRGSYEQYF. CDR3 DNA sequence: TGTGCCAGCAGCCACCTAACTTCCCTCCGGGGCAGCTACGAGCAGTACTTC.

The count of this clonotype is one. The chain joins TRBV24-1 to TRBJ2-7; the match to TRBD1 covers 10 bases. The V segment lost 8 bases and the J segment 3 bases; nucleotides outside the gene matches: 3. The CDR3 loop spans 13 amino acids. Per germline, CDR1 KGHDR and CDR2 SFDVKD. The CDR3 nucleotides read TGTGCCACCACCGGGACAGGGGTCTACGAGCAGTACTTC. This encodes CATTGTGVYEQYF.

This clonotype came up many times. The CDR3: CASSEARYTEAFF. The CDR3 nucleotides are TGTGCCAGCAGCGAAGCTCGGTACACTGAAGCTTTCTTT. This chain uses TRBV7-2 with TRBJ1-1; D not certain. From germline, CDR1 is SGHTA and CDR2 FQGNSA. The CDR3 is made up of 13 amino acids. V was clipped by 5 bases and J by 3 bases, with 10 bases between them.

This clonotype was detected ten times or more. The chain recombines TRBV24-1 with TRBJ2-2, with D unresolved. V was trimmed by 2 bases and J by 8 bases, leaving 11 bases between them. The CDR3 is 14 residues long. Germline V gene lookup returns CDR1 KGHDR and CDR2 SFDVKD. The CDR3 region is CATSDSWGPGELFF. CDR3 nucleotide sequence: TGTGCCACCAGTGATTCGTGGGGTCCGGGGGAGCTGTTTTTT.

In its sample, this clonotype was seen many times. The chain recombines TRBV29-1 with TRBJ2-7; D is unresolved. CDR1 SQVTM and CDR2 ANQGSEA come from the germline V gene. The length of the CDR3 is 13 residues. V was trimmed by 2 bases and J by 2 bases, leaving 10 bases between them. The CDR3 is CSVELGRTYEQYF. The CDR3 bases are TGCAGCGTTGAACTAGGGCGGACCTACGAGCAGTACTTC.

The CDR3 loop is CASSLPAGLQPDMNTEAFF. The CDR3 bases are TGTGCCAGCAGCTTACCAGCGGGCTTACAGCCCGATATGAACACTGAAGCTTTCTTT. This rearrangement joins TRBV7-6 to TRBJ1-1, with unresolved D. Germline CDR1 and CDR2: SGHVS and FNYEAQ. Between the trimmed V and J ends, which lost 2 bases and 0 bases, there was a span of 22 bases. This CDR3 has 19 amino acids.

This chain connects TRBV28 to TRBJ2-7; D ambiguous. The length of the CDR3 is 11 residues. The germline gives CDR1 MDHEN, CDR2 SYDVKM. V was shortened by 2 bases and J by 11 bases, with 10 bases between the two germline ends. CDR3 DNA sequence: TGTGCCAGCAGTTTAGGTGGGGTGGAGTACTTC. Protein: CASSLGGVEYF.

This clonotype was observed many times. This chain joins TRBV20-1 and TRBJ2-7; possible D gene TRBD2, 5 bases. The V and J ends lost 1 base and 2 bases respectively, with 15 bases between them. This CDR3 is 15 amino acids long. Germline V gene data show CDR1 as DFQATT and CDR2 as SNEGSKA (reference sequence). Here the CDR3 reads CSARGARMEAYEQYF. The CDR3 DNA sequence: TGCAGTGCTAGAGGAGCGCGAATGGAGGCCTACGAGCAGTACTTC.

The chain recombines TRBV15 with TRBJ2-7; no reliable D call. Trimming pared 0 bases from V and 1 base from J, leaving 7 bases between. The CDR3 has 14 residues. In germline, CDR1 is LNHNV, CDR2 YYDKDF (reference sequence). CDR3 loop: CATSRDRYSYEQYF. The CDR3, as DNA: TGTGCCACCAGCAGAGATCGATATTCCTACGAGCAGTACTTC.

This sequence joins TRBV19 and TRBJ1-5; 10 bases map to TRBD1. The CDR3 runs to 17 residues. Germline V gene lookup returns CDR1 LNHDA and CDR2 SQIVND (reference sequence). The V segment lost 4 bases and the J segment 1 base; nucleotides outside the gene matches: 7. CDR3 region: CASSNAGTGASNQPQHF. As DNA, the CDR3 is TGTGCCAGTAGTAATGCGGGGACAGGGGCCAGCAATCAGCCCCAGCATTTT.

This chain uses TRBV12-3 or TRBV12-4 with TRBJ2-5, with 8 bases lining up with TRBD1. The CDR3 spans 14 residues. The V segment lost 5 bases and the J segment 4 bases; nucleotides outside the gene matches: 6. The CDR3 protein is CASSRQGLGETQYF. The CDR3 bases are TGTGCCAGCAGTAGACAGGGGTTGGGAGAGACCCAGTACTTC.

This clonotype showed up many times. As DNA, the CDR3 is TGTGCCAGCAGTCCAATAGCGGGAGTGGTTGAGCAGTACTTC. This translates into CASSPIAGVVEQYF. The chain recombines TRBV12-3 or TRBV12-4 with TRBJ2-7; 9 bases fit TRBD2. V shed 5 bases, J shed 7 bases, and the junction held 9 bases outside the gene matches. The CDR3 is made up of 14 amino acids.

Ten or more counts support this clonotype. The CDR3 loop reads CASSPRQGQAFF. The DNA of the CDR3 is TGTGCCAGCAGCCCCAGGCAGGGACAAGCTTTCTTT. The rearrangement uses TRBV6-1 and TRBJ1-1; D may be TRBD1 (5 bases). Germline V gene data show CDR1 as MNHNS and CDR2 as SASEGT. Trimming took 6 bases from V and 9 from J, leaving 14 bases between them. This CDR3 has 12 amino acids.